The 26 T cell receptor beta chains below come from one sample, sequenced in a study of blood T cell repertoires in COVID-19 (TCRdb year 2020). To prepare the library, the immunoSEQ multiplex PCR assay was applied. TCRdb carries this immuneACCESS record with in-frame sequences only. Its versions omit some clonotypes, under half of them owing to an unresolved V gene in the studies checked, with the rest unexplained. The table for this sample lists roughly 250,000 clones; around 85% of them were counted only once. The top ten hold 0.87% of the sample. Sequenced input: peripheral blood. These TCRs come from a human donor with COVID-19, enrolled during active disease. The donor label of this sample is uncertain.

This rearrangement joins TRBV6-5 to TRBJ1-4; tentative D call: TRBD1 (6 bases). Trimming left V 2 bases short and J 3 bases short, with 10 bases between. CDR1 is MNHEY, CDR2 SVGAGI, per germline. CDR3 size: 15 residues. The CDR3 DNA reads TGTGCCAGCAGTTACGACAGGACTCCTAATGAAAAACTGTTTTTT. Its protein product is CASSYDRTPNEKLFF.

The CDR3 region is CAISPNDRGPNQPQHF. Here the CDR3 DNA reads TGTGCCATCAGCCCGAATGACAGGGGGCCAAATCAGCCCCAGCATTTT. This chain joins TRBV10-3 and TRBJ1-5, with TRBD1 matching 10 bases. The CDR3 sequence is 16 residues long. V shed 6 bases, J shed 4 bases, and the junction held 9 bases outside the gene matches. From germline, CDR1 is ENHRY and CDR2 SYGVKD.

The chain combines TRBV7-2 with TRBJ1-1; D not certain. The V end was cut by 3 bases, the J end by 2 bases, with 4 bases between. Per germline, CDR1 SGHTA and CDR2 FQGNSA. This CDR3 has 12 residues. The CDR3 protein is CASSFLNTEAFF. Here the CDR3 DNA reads TGTGCCAGCAGCTTTTTAAACACTGAAGCTTTCTTT.

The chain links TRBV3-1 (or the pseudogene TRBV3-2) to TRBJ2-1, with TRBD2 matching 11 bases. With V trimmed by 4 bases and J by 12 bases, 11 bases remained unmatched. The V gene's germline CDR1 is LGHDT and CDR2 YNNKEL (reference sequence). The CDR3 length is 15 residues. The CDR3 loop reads CASSPGTSGPAGQFF. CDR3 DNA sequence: TGTGCCAGCAGCCCCGGGACTAGCGGACCCGCGGGGCAGTTCTTC.

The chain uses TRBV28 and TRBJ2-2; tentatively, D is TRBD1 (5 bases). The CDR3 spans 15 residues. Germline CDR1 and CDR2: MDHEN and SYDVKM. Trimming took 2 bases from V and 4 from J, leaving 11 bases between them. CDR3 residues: CASSLRGTSTGELFF. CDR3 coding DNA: TGTGCCAGCAGTTTAAGGGGTACGTCCACCGGGGAGCTGTTTTTT.

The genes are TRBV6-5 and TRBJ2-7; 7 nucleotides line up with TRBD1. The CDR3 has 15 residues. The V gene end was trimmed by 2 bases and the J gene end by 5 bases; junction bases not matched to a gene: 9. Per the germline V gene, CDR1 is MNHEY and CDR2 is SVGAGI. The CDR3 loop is CASSYDRQGSNEQYF. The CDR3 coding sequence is TGTGCCAGCAGTTACGACCGACAGGGATCTAACGAGCAGTACTTC.

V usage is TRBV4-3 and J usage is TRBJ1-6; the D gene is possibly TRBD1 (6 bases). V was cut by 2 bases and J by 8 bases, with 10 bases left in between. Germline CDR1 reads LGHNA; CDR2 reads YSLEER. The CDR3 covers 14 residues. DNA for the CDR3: TGCGCCAGCAGCCAAAAAAACAGGGATTCACCCCTCCACTTT. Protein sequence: CASSQKNRDSPLHF.

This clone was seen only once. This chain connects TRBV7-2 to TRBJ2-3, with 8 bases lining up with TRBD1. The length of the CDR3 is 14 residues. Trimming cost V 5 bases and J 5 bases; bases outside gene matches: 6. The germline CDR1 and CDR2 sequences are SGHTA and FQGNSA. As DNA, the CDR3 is TGTGCCAGCAGCCTAGGGACAGGCAGAGATACGCAGTATTTT. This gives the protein CASSLGTGRDTQYF.

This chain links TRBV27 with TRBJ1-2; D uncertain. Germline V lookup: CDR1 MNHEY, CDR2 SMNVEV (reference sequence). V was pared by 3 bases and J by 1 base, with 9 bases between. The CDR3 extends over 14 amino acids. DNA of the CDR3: TGTGCCAGCAGTTTGTATCAGGATAACTATGGCTACACCTTC. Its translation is CASSLYQDNYGYTF.

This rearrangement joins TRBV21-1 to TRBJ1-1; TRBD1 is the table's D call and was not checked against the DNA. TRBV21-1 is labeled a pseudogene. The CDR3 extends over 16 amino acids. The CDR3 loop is CASSKCGAQRNTEAFF. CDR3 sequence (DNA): TGTGCCAGCAGCAAATGTGGGGCACAGCGGAACACTGAAGCTTTCTTT.

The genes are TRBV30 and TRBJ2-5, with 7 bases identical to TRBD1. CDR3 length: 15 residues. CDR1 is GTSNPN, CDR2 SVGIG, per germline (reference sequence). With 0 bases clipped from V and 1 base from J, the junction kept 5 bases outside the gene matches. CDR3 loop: CAWSVLSGGQETQYF. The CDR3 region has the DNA TGTGCCTGGAGTGTACTATCAGGGGGCCAAGAGACCCAGTACTTC.

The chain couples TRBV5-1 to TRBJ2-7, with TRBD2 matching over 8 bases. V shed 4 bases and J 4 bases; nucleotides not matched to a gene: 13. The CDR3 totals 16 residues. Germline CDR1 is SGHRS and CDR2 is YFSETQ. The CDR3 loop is CASSPSGGARIYEQYF. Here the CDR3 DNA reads TGCGCCAGCAGCCCATCCGGGGGGGCGAGAATTTACGAGCAGTACTTC. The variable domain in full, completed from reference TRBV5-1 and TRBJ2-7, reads KAGVTQTPRYLIKTRGQQVTLSCSPISGHRSVSWYQQTPGQGLQFLFEYFSETQRNKGNFPGRFSGRQFSNSRSEMNVSTLELGDSALYLCASSPSGGARIYEQYFGPGTRLTVT.

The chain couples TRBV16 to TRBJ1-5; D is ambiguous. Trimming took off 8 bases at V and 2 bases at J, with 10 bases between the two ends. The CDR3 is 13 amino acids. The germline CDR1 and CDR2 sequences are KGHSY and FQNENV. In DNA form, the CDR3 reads TGTGCCAGCCGACTCGGGGGCAATCAGCCCCAGCATTTT. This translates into CASRLGGNQPQHF.

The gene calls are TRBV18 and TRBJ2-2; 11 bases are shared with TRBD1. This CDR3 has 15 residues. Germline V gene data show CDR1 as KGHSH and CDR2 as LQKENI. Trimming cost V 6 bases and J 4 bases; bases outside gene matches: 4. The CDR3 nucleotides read TGTGCCAGCTCGCCCGGGACAGGGGGCACCGGGGAGCTGTTTTTT. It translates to CASSPGTGGTGELFF.

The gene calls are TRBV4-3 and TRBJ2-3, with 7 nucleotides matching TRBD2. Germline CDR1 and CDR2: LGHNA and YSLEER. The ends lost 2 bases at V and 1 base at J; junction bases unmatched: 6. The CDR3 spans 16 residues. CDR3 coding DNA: TGCGCCAGCAGCCAACGAACTAGCGTTGGCACAGATACGCAGTATTTT. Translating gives CASSQRTSVGTDTQYF.

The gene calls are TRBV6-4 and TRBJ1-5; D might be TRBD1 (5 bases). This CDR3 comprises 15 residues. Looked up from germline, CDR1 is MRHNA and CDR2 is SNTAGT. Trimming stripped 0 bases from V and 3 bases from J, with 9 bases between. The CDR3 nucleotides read TGTGCCAGCAGTGACTCGGGAGGGGTCAATCAGCCCCAGCATTTT. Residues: CASSDSGGVNQPQHF.

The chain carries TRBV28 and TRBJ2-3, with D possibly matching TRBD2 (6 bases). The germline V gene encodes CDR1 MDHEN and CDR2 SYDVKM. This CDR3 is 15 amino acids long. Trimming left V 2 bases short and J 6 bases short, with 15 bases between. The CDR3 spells CASSLAGSPADTQYF. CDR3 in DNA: TGTGCCAGCAGTTTAGCGGGATCCCCCGCGGATACGCAGTATTTT.

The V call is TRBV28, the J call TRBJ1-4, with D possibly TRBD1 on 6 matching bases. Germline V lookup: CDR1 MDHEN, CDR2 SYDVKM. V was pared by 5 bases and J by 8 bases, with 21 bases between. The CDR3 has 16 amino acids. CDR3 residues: CASSPGQTSRGEKLFF. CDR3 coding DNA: TGTGCCAGCAGTCCGGGACAAACCTCGAGGGGAGAAAAACTGTTTTTT.

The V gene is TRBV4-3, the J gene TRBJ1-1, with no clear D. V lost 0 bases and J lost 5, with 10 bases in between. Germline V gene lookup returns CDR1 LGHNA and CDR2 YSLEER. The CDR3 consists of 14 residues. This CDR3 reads CASSQDTGRTEAFF. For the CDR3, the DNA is TGCGCCAGCAGCCAAGATACGGGGAGGACTGAAGCTTTCTTT.

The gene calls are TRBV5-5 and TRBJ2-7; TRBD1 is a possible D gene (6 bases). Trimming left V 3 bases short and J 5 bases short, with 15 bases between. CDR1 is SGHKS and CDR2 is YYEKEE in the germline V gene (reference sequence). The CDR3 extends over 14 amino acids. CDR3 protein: CASSSLQGPNEQYF. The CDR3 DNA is TGTGCCAGCAGCTCCCTACAGGGTCCAAACGAGCAGTACTTC. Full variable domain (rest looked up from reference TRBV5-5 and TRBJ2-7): DAGVTQSPTHLIKTRGQQVTLRCSPISGHKSVSWYQQVLGQGPQFIFQYYEKEERGRGNFPDRFSARQFPNYSSELNVNALLLGDSALYLCASSSLQGPNEQYFGPGTRLTVT.

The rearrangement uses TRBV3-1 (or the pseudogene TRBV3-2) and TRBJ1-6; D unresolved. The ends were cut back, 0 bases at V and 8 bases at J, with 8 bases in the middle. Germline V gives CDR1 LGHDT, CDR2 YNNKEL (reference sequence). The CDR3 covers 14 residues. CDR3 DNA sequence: TGTGCCAGCAGCCAAGAGGCGGGAGATTCACCCCTCCACTTT. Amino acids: CASSQEAGDSPLHF.

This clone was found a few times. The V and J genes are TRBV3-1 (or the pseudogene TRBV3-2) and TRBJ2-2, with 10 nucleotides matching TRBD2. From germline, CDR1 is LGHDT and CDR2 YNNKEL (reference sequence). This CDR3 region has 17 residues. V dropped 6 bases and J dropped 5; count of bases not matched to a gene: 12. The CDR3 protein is CASSRGLARRGTGELFF. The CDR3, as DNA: TGTGCCAGCAGTCGGGGACTAGCGCGAAGGGGGACCGGGGAGCTGTTTTTT.

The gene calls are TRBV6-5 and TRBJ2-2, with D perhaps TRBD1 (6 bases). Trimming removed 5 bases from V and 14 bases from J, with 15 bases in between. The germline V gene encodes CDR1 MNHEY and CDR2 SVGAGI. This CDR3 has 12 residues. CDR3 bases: TGTGCCAGCAGTAGAAGGGGGATAGTCCTGTTTTTT. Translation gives CASSRRGIVLFF.

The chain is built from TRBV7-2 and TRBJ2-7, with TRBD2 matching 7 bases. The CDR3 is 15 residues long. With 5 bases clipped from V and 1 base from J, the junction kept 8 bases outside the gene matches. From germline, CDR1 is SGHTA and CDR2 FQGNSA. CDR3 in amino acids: CASSPSSSGSYEQYF. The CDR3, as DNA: TGTGCCAGCAGCCCCTCCTCTAGCGGTTCCTACGAGCAGTACTTC.

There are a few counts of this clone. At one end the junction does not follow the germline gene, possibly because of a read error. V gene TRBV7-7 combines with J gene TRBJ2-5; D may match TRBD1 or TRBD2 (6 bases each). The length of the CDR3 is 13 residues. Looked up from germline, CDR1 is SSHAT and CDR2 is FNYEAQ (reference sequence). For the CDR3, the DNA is TGTGCTAGCAGCGGGTCCTTAGGGGGGACCCAGTACTTC. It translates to CASSGSLGGTQYF.

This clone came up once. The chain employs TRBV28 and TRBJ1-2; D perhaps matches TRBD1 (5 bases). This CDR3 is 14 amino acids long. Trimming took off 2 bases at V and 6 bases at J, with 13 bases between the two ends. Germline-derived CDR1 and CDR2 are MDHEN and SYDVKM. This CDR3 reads CASSLVGGWDGYTF. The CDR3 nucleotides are TGTGCCAGCAGTTTAGTGGGGGGTTGGGATGGCTACACCTTC.